A single sample gave rise to the 5 T cell receptor beta chains below, sequenced in a study of CDR3 diversity in severe acne. TCRdb re-derived calls from the PCR reads in MiXCR, one entry per CDR3 protein. The sample lists roughly 100,000 distinct CDR3 sequences; about half were seen once. The specimen sequenced was blood. The source of these receptors is a male donor with acne.

The chain carries TRBV7-9 and TRBJ2-3, with TRBD1 matching over 10 bases. Trimming at V came to 6 bases and at J to 4 bases, leaving 7 bases not matched to a gene. The CDR3 spans 15 residues. CDR1 is SEHNR and CDR2 is FQNEAQ in the germline V gene (reference sequence). The CDR3 protein is CASSTGQGPPDTQYF. The CDR3 bases are TGTGCCAGCAGTACGGGACAGGGGCCCCCAGATACGCAGTATTTT. Using reference TRBV7-9 and TRBJ2-3 for the parts outside the CDR3, the full variable domain is DTGVSQNPRHKITKRGQNVTFRCDPISEHNRLYWYRQTLGQGPEFLTYFQNEAQLEKSRLLSDRFSAERPKGSFSTLEIQRTEQGDSAMYLCASSTGQGPPDTQYFGPGTRLTVL.

This clonotype was recorded many times. The CDR3 loop is CASMAEQGRSYEQYF. CDR3 in DNA: TGTGCCAGCATGGCGGAACAGGGAAGATCCTACGAGCAGTACTTC. The chain has TRBV27 and TRBJ2-7; the D gene is possibly TRBD1 (6 bases). Germline lookup yields CDR1 MNHEY and CDR2 SMNVEV (reference sequence). This CDR3 region has 15 residues. Trimming stripped 7 bases from V and 1 base from J, with 17 bases between.

The chain carries TRBV10-3 and TRBJ2-7; unclear D gene. This CDR3 is built from 13 residues. V lost 8 bases and J lost 6, with 17 bases in between. CDR1 is ENHRY and CDR2 is SYGVKD in the germline V gene. The DNA of the CDR3 is TGTGCCATCGGAGAACAAAGCATTTCCGAGCAGTACTTC. Translated: CAIGEQSISEQYF.

By share, this clonotype counts as medium-sized. The chain recombines TRBV6-6 with TRBJ1-6; D is uncertain. The germline V gene has CDR1 MNHNY and CDR2 SVGAGI (reference sequence). Between the trimmed V and J ends, which lost 6 bases and 10 bases, there was a span of 13 bases. This CDR3 contains 13 residues. CDR3 coding DNA: TGTGCCAGCAGGACCTGGGTAGAATCACCCCTCCACTTT. Residues: CASRTWVESPLHF.

This clonotype has only one observation. A much larger clone differs by one base, so this may be a read error. The DNA for the CDR3 is TGTGCCAGCATCGCCGGGACAGGGAACACTGAAGCTTTCTTT. Translated: CASIAGTGNTEAFF. The chain couples TRBV5-6 to TRBJ1-1, with TRBD1 matching over 8 bases. Trimming cost V 6 bases and J 1 base; bases outside gene matches: 5. The CDR3 is made up of 14 amino acids. Germline V gene data show CDR1 as SGHDT and CDR2 as YYEEEE.